The next 32 T cell receptor beta chains were all read from a single sample in a study of OX40 agonist ivuxolimab in advanced cancers. TCRdb's table, derived via immunoSEQ multiplex PCR, lists solely in-frame clones and lacks some. The sample contains about 70,000 clones, 75% to 85% of which appear only once. The source material was CD4+ or CD8+ T cells sorted from blood, sampled in a trial of the OX40 agonist ivuxolimab. Source of these receptors: an adult with an advanced solid tumor such as melanoma, head and neck, liver or kidney cancer.

The chain links TRBV5-6 to TRBJ1-1; D unclear. CDR1 and CDR2 from the germline V gene are SGHDT and YYEEEE. The ends were cut back, 0 bases at V and 4 bases at J, with 7 bases in the middle. The CDR3 has 13 amino acids. CDR3 sequence (DNA): TGTGCCAGCAGCTTGGACATCGGCACTGAAGCTTTCTTT. Encoded protein: CASSLDIGTEAFF.

The V call is TRBV28, the J call TRBJ1-4; 12 nucleotides line up with TRBD1. CDR3 length equals 15 residues. Germline-derived CDR1 and CDR2 are MDHEN and SYDVKM. V was clipped by 3 bases and J by 7 bases; unmatched bases: 3. The DNA for the CDR3 is TGTGCCAGCAGTTTGGGACAGGGGGCAGGTGAAAAACTGTTTTTT. Residues: CASSLGQGAGEKLFF.

This chain links TRBV5-1 with TRBJ2-1, with D perhaps assigned TRBD1 or TRBD2 (5 bases each). V gave up 2 bases and J gave up 8 bases, with 14 bases separating them. The CDR3 is 14 amino acids. Germline values: CDR1 SGHRS, CDR2 YFSETQ. CDR3 loop: CASSLVPGSDEQFF. The DNA of the CDR3 is TGCGCCAGCAGCTTAGTCCCAGGGAGTGATGAGCAGTTCTTC.

The J gene is TRBJ2-3, the V gene TRBV19; tentative D call: TRBD1 (5 bases). This CDR3 has 16 residues. V lost 5 bases, J lost 2 bases, and 17 bases lay in between. Germline lookup yields CDR1 LNHDA and CDR2 SQIVND (reference sequence). Here the CDR3 DNA reads TGTGCCAGTAGTGCTCAGCTGGACACCTACACAGATACGCAGTATTTT. Its translation: CASSAQLDTYTDTQYF.

The chain uses TRBV5-5 and TRBJ1-2; D gene unclear. V was cut by 4 bases and J by 7 bases, with 11 bases left in between. This CDR3 has 12 residues. From germline, CDR1 is SGHKS and CDR2 YYEKEE (reference sequence). In nucleotides, the CDR3 is TGTGCCAGCAGCAGCCCGGTGGGTGGCTACACCTTC. It is translated as CASSSPVGGYTF.

The J gene is TRBJ2-1, the V gene TRBV29-1, with D tentatively TRBD2 (5 bases). Germline V lookup: CDR1 SQVTM, CDR2 ANQGSEA. CDR3 length equals 12 residues. Trimming took 4 bases from V and 12 from J, leaving 16 bases between them. In DNA form, the CDR3 reads TGCAGCGTTGCCAGACACGAAGGGAGGCAGTTCTTC. Translation gives CSVARHEGRQFF.

The chain links TRBV30 to TRBJ2-5; D is ambiguous. Trimming removed 3 bases from V and 2 bases from J, with 4 bases in between. From germline, CDR1 is GTSNPN and CDR2 SVGIG (reference sequence). The CDR3 is 11 amino acids. The CDR3 spells CAWRVQETQYF. As DNA, the CDR3 is TGTGCCTGGAGGGTTCAAGAGACCCAGTACTTC.

The chain is built from TRBV5-6 and TRBJ2-1; D is perhaps TRBD1 or TRBD2 (6 bases each). Germline V CDR1 and CDR2: SGHDT, YYEEEE. This CDR3 is built from 15 residues. Trimming removed 2 bases from V and 0 bases from J, with 9 bases in between. CDR3 sequence: CASSFGGSSYNEQFF. The CDR3 coding sequence is TGTGCCAGCAGCTTCGGGGGCAGCTCCTACAATGAGCAGTTCTTC.

This clone appeared a single time. V usage is TRBV11-2 and J usage is TRBJ2-5; D gene uncertain. The CDR3 consists of 14 residues. CDR1 and CDR2 from the germline V gene are SGHAT and FQNNGV. V was trimmed by 5 bases and J by 4 bases, leaving 14 bases between them. This chain's CDR3 is CASSRAHKRETQYF. CDR3 sequence (DNA): TGTGCCAGCAGCCGCGCCCATAAGCGAGAGACCCAGTACTTC.

V usage is TRBV28 and J usage is TRBJ2-5; no firm D call. Germline loops: CDR1 MDHEN, CDR2 SYDVKM. Trimming cost V 5 bases and J 5 bases, with 21 bases left between them. This CDR3 contains 16 residues. The CDR3 reads CASSPIGEISKETQYF. Written as DNA, the CDR3 is TGTGCCAGCAGTCCGATTGGGGAAATAAGCAAGGAGACCCAGTACTTC.

The CDR3 loop is CASKDRDRGPETQYF. The CDR3 DNA follows: TGTGCCAGCAAAGACCGGGACAGGGGGCCAGAGACCCAGTACTTC. The V and J genes are TRBV19 and TRBJ2-5; 12 bases line up with TRBD1. The germline CDR1 and CDR2 sequences are LNHDA and SQIVND (reference sequence). This CDR3 contains 15 residues. V shed 9 bases and J 4 bases; nucleotides not matched to a gene: 9.

The chain joins TRBV6-4 to TRBJ2-3; 8 nucleotides match TRBD2. V was pared by 5 bases and J by 3 bases, with 10 bases of the junction left unmatched. Germline-derived CDR1 and CDR2 are MRHNA and SNTAGT. This CDR3 has 16 amino acids. CDR3 DNA: TGTGCCAGCAGTACGACTAGCGCCATGAGTACAGATACGCAGTATTTT. Amino acid sequence: CASSTTSAMSTDTQYF.

This clone appeared once. CDR3 nucleotide sequence: TGTGCCAGCTCCCCGAGGGAGGGAAGCTCCTACAATGAGCAGTTCTTC. It encodes CASSPREGSSYNEQFF. This chain connects TRBV18 to TRBJ2-1; 7 bases agree with TRBD2. Germline V CDR1 and CDR2: KGHSH, LQKENI. This CDR3 spans 16 amino acids. The ends lost 6 bases at V and 0 bases at J; junction bases unmatched: 8.

This clone has a handful of counts. The chain links TRBV7-9 to TRBJ2-6; D is perhaps TRBD2 (6 bases). V was clipped by 5 bases and J by 2 bases, with 19 bases between them. The CDR3 is made up of 18 amino acids. The germline V gene has CDR1 SEHNR and CDR2 FQNEAQ (reference sequence). CDR3 nucleotide sequence: TGTGCCAGCAGCCCCCCTGCGACTAGTTTAGCTGGGGCCAACGTCCTGACTTTC. It encodes CASSPPATSLAGANVLTF. Full variable domain (remainder filled in from reference TRBV7-9 and TRBJ2-6): DTGVSQNPRHKITKRGQNVTFRCDPISEHNRLYWYRQTLGQGPEFLTYFQNEAQLEKSRLLSDRFSAERPKGSFSTLEIQRTEQGDSAMYLCASSPPATSLAGANVLTFGAGSRLTVL.

The CDR3 DNA reads as TGCGCCAGCAGCCAAAACCGGGACAGGGGCATCAATCAGCCCCAGCATTTT. Protein sequence: CASSQNRDRGINQPQHF. The chain combines TRBV4-3 with TRBJ1-5, with 10 bases that match TRBD1. The germline V gene has CDR1 LGHNA and CDR2 YSLEER. Trimming took 2 bases from V and 3 from J; bases not matched to a gene: 7. The CDR3 is made up of 17 amino acids.

The rearrangement joins TRBV6-5 to TRBJ1-2; D unresolved. This CDR3 is 13 amino acids long. The V and J ends lost 0 bases and 8 bases respectively, with 10 bases between them. The germline V gene has CDR1 MNHEY and CDR2 SVGAGI. The CDR3 DNA is TGTGCCAGCAGTTACTCGAGATCCGGGGGCTACACCTTC. Translating it yields CASSYSRSGGYTF.

This clone has more than one count but fewer than ten. The V call is TRBV5-1, the J call TRBJ1-1; the D gene is possibly TRBD1 (6 bases). The CDR3 totals 14 residues. CDR1 is SGHRS, CDR2 YFSETQ, per germline. The V gene lost 6 bases and the J gene lost 1 base, with 13 bases spanning the gap. The CDR3 here is CASTLTGGNTEAFF. The CDR3 DNA sequence: TGCGCCAGCACCCTGACAGGAGGGAACACTGAAGCTTTCTTT.

This sequence joins TRBV7-8 and TRBJ2-2, with 9 bases that match TRBD1. The CDR3 totals 15 residues. V was clipped by 11 bases and J by 4 bases; unmatched bases: 11. Germline V gene sequence: CDR1 SGHVS, CDR2 FQNEAQ. The CDR3 coding sequence is TGTGCCTGTAAAAGGGGACAGGGCTTCACCGGGGAGCTGTTTTTT. Its protein is CACKRGQGFTGELFF.

V is TRBV9 and J is TRBJ2-5, with D possibly being TRBD1 or TRBD2 (5 bases each). The length of the CDR3 is 15 residues. V was shortened by 1 base and J by 5 bases, with 15 bases between the two germline ends. Germline V gene sequence: CDR1 SGDLS, CDR2 YYNGEE. The CDR3 bases are TGTGCCAGCAGCGTATTGTCAGGGAGCGGCGAGACCCAGTACTTC. Encoded protein: CASSVLSGSGETQYF. The full variable domain, in which reference TRBV9 and TRBJ2-5 provide the parts outside the CDR3, is DSGVTQTPKHLITATGQRVTLRCSPRSGDLSVYWYQQSLDQGLQFLIQYYNGEERAKGNILERFSAQQFPDLHSELNLSSLELGDSALYFCASSVLSGSGETQYFGPGTRLLVL.

The V gene is TRBV11-3, the J gene TRBJ2-1, with 9 nucleotides matching TRBD1. Per the germline V gene, CDR1 is SGHNT and CDR2 is YENEEA. Trimming at V came to 2 bases and at J to 7 bases, leaving 9 bases not matched to a gene. This CDR3 has 16 residues. CDR3 DNA: TGTGCCAGCAGCTTAAGTCTCAGGACAGGGGCAAATGAGCAGTTCTTC. It translates to CASSLSLRTGANEQFF.

J is TRBJ2-7 and V is TRBV30, with 8 bases lining up with TRBD2. Trimming removed 7 bases from V and 4 bases from J; junction bases left unmatched: 6. The germline gives CDR1 GTSNPN, CDR2 SVGIG (reference sequence). The CDR3 is 12 residues long. CDR3 protein: CASSGGGYEQYF. Here the CDR3 DNA reads TGTGCCTCTTCGGGAGGGGGGTACGAGCAGTACTTC. Looking up the rest from reference TRBV30 and TRBJ2-7 gives the full variable domain: SQTIHQWPATLVQPVGSPLSLECTVEGTSNPNLYWYRQAAGRGLQLLFYSVGIGQISSEVPQNLSASRPQDRQFILSSKKLLLSDSGFYLCASSGGGYEQYFGPGTRLTVT.

The V call is TRBV7-9, the J call TRBJ1-2, with TRBD1 matching over 12 bases. The germline V gene has CDR1 SEHNR and CDR2 FQNEAQ (reference sequence). Unmatched junction bases numbered 10, after V lost 3 bases and J lost 2 bases. The CDR3 is 18 amino acids. CDR3 DNA sequence: TGTGCCAGCAGCTTGTCCGGGACAGGGGGCAAATACAACTATGGCTACACCTTC. Its protein product is CASSLSGTGGKYNYGYTF.

This clone was observed once. The chain employs TRBV9 and TRBJ1-4; D remains ambiguous. The germline V and J ends were trimmed by 0 bases and 4 bases, with 13 bases remaining between them. This CDR3 is built from 16 residues. From germline, CDR1 is SGDLS and CDR2 YYNGEE. CDR3 loop: CASSVGLRTFNEKLFF. DNA of the CDR3: TGTGCCAGCAGCGTAGGACTCCGAACCTTTAATGAAAAACTGTTTTTT.

The chain links TRBV18 to TRBJ1-1; the match to TRBD1 covers 7 bases. CDR1 is KGHSH and CDR2 is LQKENI in the germline V gene. CDR3 size: 15 residues. The junction had 7 bases not matched to a gene; V was cut back by 4 bases and J by 2 bases. The CDR3 protein is CASSLRGSRNTEAFF. In DNA form, the CDR3 reads TGTGCCAGCTCACTCAGGGGGAGTCGAAACACTGAAGCTTTCTTT.

The V gene is TRBV2, the J gene TRBJ2-3, with D perhaps TRBD1 (6 bases). Between the trimmed V and J ends, which lost 7 bases and 2 bases, there was a span of 16 bases. CDR1 and CDR2 from the germline V gene are SNHLY and FYNNEI. The length of the CDR3 is 15 residues. The CDR3 bases are TGTGCCAGCAAACTCCGGGACACATACACAGATACGCAGTATTTT. Encoded protein: CASKLRDTYTDTQYF.

V gene TRBV2 combines with J gene TRBJ2-2, with 7 nucleotides matching TRBD1. The length of the CDR3 is 14 residues. Per germline, CDR1 SNHLY and CDR2 FYNNEI. The junction had 7 bases not matched to a gene; V was cut back by 8 bases and J by 4 bases. In DNA form, the CDR3 reads TGTGCCAGCCAAGTGACAGGGCCCACCGGGGAGCTGTTTTTT. Translation gives CASQVTGPTGELFF.

The chain employs TRBV5-1 and TRBJ1-5; maybe TRBD1 (5 bases). CDR1 and CDR2 (germline): SGHRS, YFSETQ. Trimming shortened V by 1 base and J by 0 bases, and 8 bases separated the two germline ends. The CDR3 extends over 15 amino acids. CDR3 sequence: CASSLLGVSNQPQHF. The CDR3 DNA reads as TGCGCCAGCAGCTTGCTAGGGGTTAGCAATCAGCCCCAGCATTTT. The variable domain in full, with the rest retrieved from reference TRBV5-1 and TRBJ1-5, is KAGVTQTPRYLIKTRGQQVTLSCSPISGHRSVSWYQQTPGQGLQFLFEYFSETQRNKGNFPGRFSGRQFSNSRSEMNVSTLELGDSALYLCASSLLGVSNQPQHFGDGTRLSIL.

The chain has TRBV6-6 and TRBJ2-5; D call uncertain. The CDR3 length is 13 residues. Germline CDR1 reads MNHNY; CDR2 reads SVGAGI (reference sequence). V was pared by 8 bases and J by 3 bases, with 13 bases between. In nucleotides, the CDR3 is TGTGCCAGCTCACCCCCGAGGAAAGAGACCCAGTACTTC. Encoded protein: CASSPPRKETQYF.

The V call is TRBV19, the J call TRBJ1-2, with D perhaps TRBD1 (6 bases). With 1 base removed from V and 8 bases from J, the gap between germline ends came to 14 bases. The germline V gene has CDR1 LNHDA and CDR2 SQIVND (reference sequence). CDR3 length equals 14 residues. DNA of the CDR3: TGTGCCAGTAGTATAGGTGGGGGGCAACGAGGCTACACCTTC. Translating it yields CASSIGGGQRGYTF.

In the case of this clone: The same CDR3 arises from other DNA sequences in this sample as well. J is TRBJ2-5 and V is TRBV18; D is ambiguous. Germline V CDR1 and CDR2: KGHSH, LQKENI. CDR3 length equals 11 residues. Trimming left V 6 bases short and J 5 bases short, with 7 bases between. This CDR3 reads CASSPGETQYF. The CDR3, as DNA: TGTGCCAGCTCGCCGGGCGAGACCCAGTACTTC.

In this sample, this clone turned up once. This chain links TRBV9 with TRBJ2-7; the D gene is possibly TRBD2 (6 bases). The germline V and J ends were trimmed by 0 bases and 2 bases, with 15 bases remaining between them. Germline V gene lookup returns CDR1 SGDLS and CDR2 YYNGEE. This CDR3 comprises 16 residues. The CDR3 is CASSVGPGTSPYEQYF. DNA for the CDR3: TGTGCCAGCAGCGTAGGGCCTGGGACTTCCCCCTACGAGCAGTACTTC.

This chain joins TRBV7-2 and TRBJ2-7; the D gene is possibly TRBD2 (6 bases). The CDR3 runs 14 residues. Trimming pared 6 bases from V and 5 bases from J, leaving 17 bases between. CDR1 is SGHTA and CDR2 is FQGNSA in the germline V gene. The CDR3 DNA sequence: TGTGCCAGCAGTGGAACTCTAGCGACCCACGAGCAGTACTTC. It codes for CASSGTLATHEQYF.